Below, 27 T cell receptor beta chains from the same sample are listed, as sequenced in a study of molecular identifiers for immune sequencing clone quantification. TCRdb redid the calling of the PCR reads with MiXCR, one entry per CDR3 protein. The table shows about 640,000 distinct CDR3 sequences, with nearly 20% occurring only once. Specimen: naive CD8+ T cells from blood, with Jurkat cell RNA spiked in. Documented subset: FACS-sorted CD8+CD4-CCR7+CD45RA+ naive T cells. The receptors here all came from a human donor in good health. Some libraries in this study had Jurkat cell RNA spiked in.

This clonotype showed up just once. A single base separates this from a much larger clone, so it may be a read error. This chain connects TRBV2 to TRBJ2-7; 7 nucleotides align to TRBD1. Germline CDR1 reads SNHLY; CDR2 reads FYNNEI. This CDR3 is built from 13 residues. CDR3 bases: TGTGCCAGCAGGGAACAGGGGTCCTACGGGCAGTACTTC. It codes for CASREQGSYGQYF.

Concerning this clonotype: A much larger clone lies a single base off, so this may be a read error. CDR3 amino acids: CAGSTTDRVMDQPQHF. Here the CDR3 DNA reads TGTGCCGGCAGTACAACGGACAGGGTGATGGATCAGCCCCAGCATTTT. The chain combines TRBV6-1 with TRBJ1-5, with TRBD1 matching over 8 bases. CDR1 is MNHNS, CDR2 SASEGT, per germline. The length of the CDR3 is 16 residues.

This clonotype was detected ten times or more. At one end, the junction sequence differs from germline, possibly due to a read error. The V gene is TRBV5-1, the J gene TRBJ1-1; 7 bases map to TRBD1. Germline loops: CDR1 SGHRS, CDR2 YFSETQ. The CDR3 loop spans 14 amino acids. Written as DNA, the CDR3 is TGTGCCAGCAGCTTGGGACAGATGAACACTGAAGCTTTCTTT. Amino acid sequence: CASSLGQMNTEAFF. Combining the CDR3 with reference TRBV5-1 and TRBJ1-1 gives the whole variable domain KAGVTQTPRYLIKTRGQQVTLSCSPISGHRSVSWYQQTPGQGLQFLFEYFSETQRNKGNFPGRFSGRQFSNSRSEMNVSTLELGDSALYLCASSLGQMNTEAFFGQGTRLTVV.

Notes on this clonotype: This sequence may be a read error, since a much larger clone differs from it by one base. This rearrangement joins TRBV5-4 to TRBJ2-7; 7 nucleotides match TRBD1. V lost 2 bases, J lost 5 bases, and 10 bases stayed unmatched. Germline loops: CDR1 SGHNT, CDR2 YYREEE (reference sequence). There are 15 residues in the CDR3. This chain's CDR3 is CASSFPEQGLHEQYF. The CDR3 DNA is TGTGCCAGCAGCTTCCCGGAACAGGGGTTACACGAGCAGTACTTC.

Details on this clonotype: Since a much larger clone is just one base distant, this may be a read error. The J gene is TRBJ1-1, the V gene TRBV4-1, with no clear D. Germline loops: CDR1 MGHRA, CDR2 YSYEKL. The CDR3 spans 17 residues. CDR3 loop: CASGQEPIASMNTEAFF. CDR3 DNA: TGCGCCAGCGGCCAAGAACCTATAGCCAGCATGAACACTGAAGCTTTCTTT.

V usage is TRBV6-6 and J usage is TRBJ2-1; 7 bases agree with TRBD2. The CDR3 is 15 amino acids. V shed 2 bases, J shed 3 bases, and the junction held 4 bases outside the gene matches. Germline loops: CDR1 MNHNY, CDR2 SVGAGI (reference sequence). The CDR3 is CASSYLGGSYNEQFF. Written as DNA, the CDR3 is TGTGCCAGCAGTTACCTGGGCGGGAGCTACAATGAGCAGTTCTTC.

This clonotype showed up many times. The chain is built from TRBV29-1 and TRBJ1-2; D uncertain. CDR1 SQVTM and CDR2 ANQGSEA come from the germline V gene. The CDR3 extends over 15 amino acids. Trimming removed 8 bases from V and 0 bases from J, with 19 bases in between. The CDR3 nucleotides are TGCAGCTCCGAAAATCTGGAAAATCCTAACTATGGCTACACCTTC. As protein: CSSENLENPNYGYTF.

This clonotype showed up many times. The chain combines TRBV4-3 with TRBJ2-6; 8 nucleotides match TRBD2. The germline gives CDR1 LGHNA, CDR2 YSLEER. V gave up 1 base and J gave up 0 bases; unmatched junction bases: 8. The CDR3 length is 19 residues. Here the CDR3 reads CASSQVVGLVLSGANVLTF. The DNA of the CDR3 is TGCGCCAGCAGCCAAGTCGTGGGACTAGTTCTCTCTGGGGCCAACGTCCTGACTTTC.

This clonotype occurred many times. The V call is TRBV29-1, the J call TRBJ1-1; D remains ambiguous. The V gene lost 7 bases and the J gene lost 2 bases, with 11 bases spanning the gap. Germline-derived CDR1 and CDR2 are SQVTM and ANQGSEA. The CDR3 sequence is 12 residues long. This CDR3 is CSAQPLNTEAFF. The CDR3 nucleotides are TGCAGCGCACAGCCATTAAACACTGAAGCTTTCTTT.

The chain recombines TRBV29-1 with TRBJ1-2; TRBD1 is a possible D gene (6 bases). Trimming cost V 3 bases and J 2 bases, with 13 bases left between them. The CDR3 totals 14 residues. Germline V lookup: CDR1 SQVTM, CDR2 ANQGSEA. CDR3 nucleotides: TGCAGCGTTGAGGGGGGGGGCAGGAACTATGGCTACACCTTC. It is translated as CSVEGGGRNYGYTF.

The sample holds many counts of this clonotype. The J gene is TRBJ2-1, the V gene TRBV7-9; D call uncertain. Deletions cut 0 bases from V and 6 bases from J, with 0 bases between. Germline CDR1 and CDR2: SEHNR and FQNEAQ (reference sequence). This CDR3 has 11 amino acids. CDR3 residues: CASSLANEQFF. In nucleotides, the CDR3 is TGTGCCAGCAGCTTAGCCAATGAGCAGTTCTTC.

This clonotype has ten or more counts. V usage is TRBV11-2 and J usage is TRBJ2-3; D uncertain. Germline V gene sequence: CDR1 SGHAT, CDR2 FQNNGV. The CDR3 runs to 16 residues. Trimming stripped 2 bases from V and 2 bases from J, with 14 bases between. The CDR3 DNA follows: TGTGCCAGCAGCTTATCCTTCCAGAGAGTCACAGATACGCAGTATTTT. This gives the protein CASSLSFQRVTDTQYF.

This clonotype was detected a few times. The chain is built from TRBV28 and TRBJ2-7, with D unresolved. The germline V gene has CDR1 MDHEN and CDR2 SYDVKM. V shed 7 bases and J shed 0 bases, with 7 bases lying between them. CDR3 length equals 12 residues. CDR3 sequence: CASKQSSYEQYF. DNA of the CDR3: TGTGCCAGCAAACAGAGCTCCTACGAGCAGTACTTC. Variable domain in full (rest from reference TRBV28 and TRBJ2-7): DVKVTQSSRYLVKRTGEKVFLECVQDMDHENMFWYRQDPGLGLRLIYFSYDVKMKEKGDIPEGYSVSREKKERFSLILESASTNQTSMYLCASKQSSYEQYFGPGTRLTVT.

J is TRBJ2-1 and V is TRBV7-9; 8 bases map to TRBD1. The CDR3 is made up of 14 amino acids. V shed 5 bases, J shed 10 bases, and the junction held 10 bases outside the gene matches. Germline V CDR1 and CDR2: SEHNR, FQNEAQ (reference sequence). CDR3 coding DNA: TGTGCCAGCAGCCAAATGGCAGGGGGCGTAGAGCAGTTCTTC. It is translated as CASSQMAGGVEQFF.

This clonotype was observed at least ten times. The V gene is TRBV4-1, the J gene TRBJ2-5; 9 bases are shared with TRBD1. The trim removed 0 bases at V and 1 base at J, leaving 9 bases unmatched. The CDR3 covers 18 residues. The germline V gene encodes CDR1 MGHRA and CDR2 YSYEKL. The CDR3, as DNA: TGCGCCAGCAGCCAAGATCCCGGACAGGGGACCTTCCAAGAGACCCAGTACTTC. It yields the protein CASSQDPGQGTFQETQYF.

This clonotype was detected ten times or more. The gene calls are TRBV12-3 or TRBV12-4 and TRBJ2-4, with 8 bases aligning to TRBD1. CDR3 size: 16 residues. V lost 2 bases, J lost 2 bases, and 5 bases stayed unmatched. The CDR3 sequence: CASSLSGQGTKNIQYF. Here the CDR3 DNA reads TGTGCCAGCAGTTTATCAGGACAGGGAACCAAAAACATTCAGTACTTC.

This clonotype has at least ten counts. The chain has TRBV5-1 and TRBJ2-3; TRBD1 matches 7 bases. J was trimmed by 2 bases and V by 4 bases; bases with no gene match: 10. Germline CDR1 is SGHRS and CDR2 is YFSETQ. This CDR3 has 16 residues. This CDR3 reads CASSLTGTDYTDTQYF. DNA for the CDR3: TGCGCCAGCAGCCTAACCGGGACAGACTACACAGATACGCAGTATTTT. The full variable domain, with the rest looked up from reference TRBV5-1 and TRBJ2-3, is KAGVTQTPRYLIKTRGQQVTLSCSPISGHRSVSWYQQTPGQGLQFLFEYFSETQRNKGNFPGRFSGRQFSNSRSEMNVSTLELGDSALYLCASSLTGTDYTDTQYFGPGTRLTVL.

This clonotype was recorded a few times. This sequence joins TRBV6-2 or TRBV6-3 and TRBJ2-1; 11 nucleotides line up with TRBD2. V was clipped by 3 bases and J by 8 bases; unmatched bases: 9. There are 16 residues in the CDR3. Germline CDR1 MNHEY, CDR2 SVGEGT. The CDR3 nucleotides are TGTGCCAGCAGTTATAGTGCCACTAGCGGGAGCTATGAGCAGTTCTTC. Its protein product is CASSYSATSGSYEQFF.

The table lists this clonotype with many counts. The chain recombines TRBV9 with TRBJ2-2, with D unresolved. Germline CDR1 SGDLS, CDR2 YYNGEE. V was pared by 4 bases and J by 3 bases, with 7 bases between. CDR3 size: 13 residues. The CDR3 protein is CASSKADTGELFF. The CDR3 DNA reads as TGTGCCAGCAGCAAAGCCGACACCGGGGAGCTGTTTTTT. The full variable domain, completed using reference TRBV9 and TRBJ2-2, is DSGVTQTPKHLITATGQRVTLRCSPRSGDLSVYWYQQSLDQGLQFLIQYYNGEERAKGNILERFSAQQFPDLHSELNLSSLELGDSALYFCASSKADTGELFFGEGSRLTVL.

A single count supports this clonotype. The chain uses TRBV7-9 and TRBJ1-5; TRBD1 might be the D (6 bases). Trimming removed 5 bases from V and 6 bases from J, with 14 bases in between. The germline V gene encodes CDR1 SEHNR and CDR2 FQNEAQ (reference sequence). The CDR3 loop spans 14 amino acids. CDR3 protein: CASSPTTGTQPQHF. The CDR3 DNA follows: TGTGCCAGCAGCCCAACAACAGGGACTCAGCCCCAGCATTTT.

In regard to this clonotype: Since a much larger clone is just one base distant, this may be a read error. The J gene is TRBJ2-1, the V gene TRBV28, with D tentatively TRBD1 (6 bases). The length of the CDR3 is 14 residues. Germline assignment: CDR1 MDHEN and CDR2 SYDVKM. V was clipped by 6 bases and J by 2 bases, with 11 bases between them. The CDR3 DNA is TGTGCCAGCAGCCGGGACACCCCCTACAATGAGCAGTTCTTC. It yields the protein CASSRDTPYNEQFF.

This clonotype occurred many times. The chain links TRBV4-3 to TRBJ2-7, with 10 bases fitting TRBD2. Germline V CDR1 and CDR2: LGHNA, YSLEER. The CDR3 loop spans 15 amino acids. J was trimmed by 7 bases and V by 0 bases; bases with no gene match: 6. CDR3 coding DNA: TGCGCCAGCAGCCAAGATTCTAGCGGGAGAGCAGAGCAGTACTTC. This translates into CASSQDSSGRAEQYF.

This clonotype has ten or more counts. The chain carries TRBV7-9 and TRBJ2-7; 9 nucleotides align to TRBD1. The V and J ends lost 5 bases and 1 base, in that order; junction bases with no gene match: 18. Per germline, CDR1 SEHNR and CDR2 FQNEAQ (reference sequence). This CDR3 spans 19 amino acids. Here the CDR3 DNA reads TGTGCCAGCAGCAAAAATGCGTGGACAGGGGTTTCCAGGTCCTACGAGCAGTACTTC. Encoded protein: CASSKNAWTGVSRSYEQYF.

This clonotype showed up many times. The chain links TRBV29-1 to TRBJ1-2, with D perhaps matching TRBD1 (6 bases). Germline-derived CDR1 and CDR2 are SQVTM and ANQGSEA. V lost 3 bases and J lost 4, with 15 bases in between. This CDR3 contains 14 residues. The CDR3 DNA reads as TGCAGCGTTGATACCAGGGGCAGGGGCTATGGCTACACCTTC. The encoded protein is CSVDTRGRGYGYTF.

The sample holds a few counts of this clonotype. V gene TRBV30 combines with J gene TRBJ2-7; D remains unclear. The germline gives CDR1 GTSNPN, CDR2 SVGIG (reference sequence). This CDR3 region has 17 residues. V was cut by 0 bases and J by 1 base, with 19 bases left in between. The CDR3 coding sequence is TGTGCCTGGAGTGTAAGGGCAGCTAAACTCATTTCCTACGAGCAGTACTTC. Amino acid sequence: CAWSVRAAKLISYEQYF.

This clonotype was observed many times. The rearrangement joins TRBV4-2 to TRBJ1-1; 7 bases line up with TRBD1. Trimming cost V 1 base and J 4 bases; bases outside gene matches: 3. Looked up from germline, CDR1 is LGHNA and CDR2 is YNFKEQ. The CDR3 has 14 residues. CDR3 coding DNA: TGTGCCAGCAGCCAAGGACAGGGCGGCACTGAAGCTTTCTTT. Protein: CASSQGQGGTEAFF.

This clonotype has a count of ten or more. At one boundary the junction diverges from the germline segment, which might be a read error. The chain combines TRBV4-3 with TRBJ2-1, with 8 bases aligning to TRBD2. CDR1 is LGHNA and CDR2 is YSLEER in the germline V gene. This CDR3 has 15 amino acids. The CDR3 loop is CASSKDVSGNYEQFF. CDR3 DNA: TGCGCCAGCAGCAAAGACGTTAGCGGGAACTATGAGCAGTTCTTC.